This is a list of T cell receptor beta chains from one sample in a study of blood T cells in healthy people across ages. TCRdb ran MiXCR on the 5' RACE reads and lists one entry per CDR3 protein. In the table there are 450,000 to 600,000 distinct CDR3 sequences, about 25% of which are singletons. The same specimen was also included in a second study, on T cells of mothers and their children.

The material sequenced was blood. The receptor source for this set is a boy between 2 and 15 years old in good health. CDR3s include the opening cysteine and the closing phenylalanine or tryptophan. The D gene is left open where the match is weak. Some rows mark clone size as missing; the rest say once, few, many or name a class of expanded clone.

J gene: TRBJ2-7; D gene: TRBD1; V gene: TRBV29-1; clone size: NA; CDR3 protein: CSVASGTGIYEQYF; CDR3 DNA: TGCAGCGTTGCCTCCGGGACAGGGATCTACGAGCAGTACTTC
J gene: TRBJ1-3; D gene: TRBD1; V gene: TRBV15; clone size: NA; CDR3 protein: CATSSPGQIMRNTIYF; CDR3 DNA: TGTGCCACCAGCTCGCCGGGACAGATAATGAGAAACACCATATATTTT
J gene: TRBJ2-1; D gene: TRBD2; V gene: TRBV5-1; clone size: NA; CDR3 protein: CAGSSGLAGGPRDYNEQFF; CDR3 DNA: TGCGCCGGCAGCTCCGGACTAGCGGGAGGGCCGAGGGACTACAATGAGCAGTTCTTC
J gene: TRBJ1-1; D gene: NA; V gene: TRBV6-4; clone size: NA; CDR3 protein: CASSEGSMNTEAFF; CDR3 DNA: TGTGCCAGCAGTGAAGGCAGCATGAACACTGAAGCTTTCTTT
J gene: TRBJ1-1; D gene: NA; V gene: TRBV6-1; clone size: NA; CDR3 protein: CASGTLNTEAFF; CDR3 DNA: TGTGCCTCCGGGACCCTGAACACTGAAGCTTTCTTT
J gene: TRBJ2-1; D gene: NA; V gene: TRBV6-1; clone size: NA; CDR3 protein: CASSEGHEQFF; CDR3 DNA: TGTGCCAGCAGCGAGGGGCACGAGCAGTTCTTC
J gene: TRBJ1-2; D gene: TRBD1; V gene: TRBV9; clone size: NA; CDR3 protein: CASSDYRTGAGYTF; CDR3 DNA: TGTGCCAGCAGTGACTACAGGACAGGAGCTGGCTACACCTTC
J gene: TRBJ2-3; D gene: NA; V gene: TRBV11-3; clone size: NA; CDR3 protein: CASSHRPRGSTDTQYF; CDR3 DNA: TGTGCCAGCAGCCATAGACCGAGGGGAAGCACAGATACGCAGTATTTT
J gene: TRBJ1-3; D gene: NA; V gene: TRBV6-5; clone size: NA; CDR3 protein: CASRAGLAGNTIYF; CDR3 DNA: TGTGCCAGCAGAGCCGGGTTAGCAGGAAACACCATATATTTT
J gene: TRBJ1-5; D gene: NA; V gene: TRBV7-8; clone size: few; CDR3 protein: CASSLGRAINQPQHF; CDR3 DNA: TGTGCCAGCAGCCTCGGACGGGCGATAAATCAGCCCCAGCATTTT
J gene: TRBJ2-7; D gene: TRBD2; V gene: TRBV15; clone size: many; CDR3 protein: CATSSQEGTTSYEQYF; CDR3 DNA: TGTGCCACCAGTTCTCAGGAGGGGACTACTTCCTACGAGCAGTACTTC
J gene: TRBJ2-4; D gene: TRBD2; V gene: TRBV7-8; clone size: few; CDR3 protein: CASSSSGRRAKNIQYF; CDR3 DNA: TGTGCCAGCAGCTCTAGCGGGAGAAGGGCCAAAAACATTCAGTACTTC
J gene: TRBJ2-2; D gene: TRBD2; V gene: TRBV29-1; clone size: few; CDR3 protein: CSAVGLAGDTGELFF; CDR3 DNA: TGCAGCGCCGTTGGACTAGCGGGAGACACCGGGGAGCTGTTTTTT
J gene: TRBJ2-5; D gene: NA; V gene: TRBV29-1; clone size: few; CDR3 protein: CSAPGDSGETQYF; CDR3 DNA: TGCAGCGCCCCCGGGGACAGCGGGGAGACCCAGTACTTC
J gene: TRBJ1-2; D gene: TRBD1; V gene: TRBV19; clone size: few; CDR3 protein: CASRWTGRFGYTF; CDR3 DNA: TGTGCCAGTAGGTGGACAGGGAGGTTTGGCTACACCTTC
J gene: TRBJ1-6; D gene: NA; V gene: TRBV18; clone size: NA; CDR3 protein: CASSPAGGDSPLHF; CDR3 DNA: TGTGCCAGCTCACCGGCGGGGGGCGATTCACCCCTCCACTTT
J gene: TRBJ1-4; D gene: TRBD1; V gene: TRBV29-1; clone size: few; CDR3 protein: CSGRDSSNEKLFF; CDR3 DNA: TGCAGCGGCCGGGACAGTTCTAATGAAAAACTGTTTTTT
J gene: TRBJ2-7; D gene: NA; V gene: TRBV27; clone size: NA; CDR3 protein: CASGGRGLAEQYF; CDR3 DNA: TGTGCCAGCGGGGGGCGGGGACTCGCCGAGCAGTACTTC
J gene: TRBJ2-3; D gene: TRBD2; V gene: TRBV6-1; clone size: NA; CDR3 protein: CASSKTSGGSVTQYF; CDR3 DNA: TGTGCCAGCAGTAAGACTAGCGGGGGGTCAGTTACGCAGTATTTT
J gene: TRBJ1-2; D gene: TRBD1; V gene: TRBV6-1; clone size: NA; CDR3 protein: CASSRTGGYTF; CDR3 DNA: TGTGCCAGCAGTAGGACAGGGGGCTACACCTTC
J gene: TRBJ2-7; D gene: TRBD2; V gene: TRBV10-3; clone size: NA; CDR3 protein: CAISEGGTSGYEQYF; CDR3 DNA: TGTGCCATCAGTGAGGGGGGAACTAGCGGGTACGAGCAGTACTTC
J gene: TRBJ1-4; D gene: NA; V gene: TRBV24-1; clone size: few; CDR3 protein: CATRRGRLTNEKLFF; CDR3 DNA: TGTGCCACCAGGAGAGGGAGACTGACGAATGAAAAACTGTTTTTT
J gene: TRBJ2-5; D gene: NA; V gene: TRBV20-1; clone size: few; CDR3 protein: CSAPSNQAQETQYF; CDR3 DNA: TGCAGTGCGCCATCAAACCAAGCGCAAGAGACCCAGTACTTC
J gene: TRBJ2-1; D gene: NA; V gene: TRBV5-1; clone size: few; CDR3 protein: CASSFAPSLRFTSEQFF; CDR3 DNA: TGCGCCAGCAGCTTCGCCCCGAGCCTGAGGTTCACAAGTGAGCAGTTCTTC
J gene: TRBJ1-1; D gene: NA; V gene: TRBV20-1; clone size: NA; CDR3 protein: CSARFFGGQPEAFF; CDR3 DNA: TGCAGTGCTAGATTCTTTGGGGGGCAGCCTGAAGCTTTCTTT
J gene: TRBJ1-1; D gene: NA; V gene: TRBV7-2; clone size: few; CDR3 protein: CASRRRENTEAFF; CDR3 DNA: TGTGCCAGCAGGCGTAGGGAGAACACTGAAGCTTTCTTT
J gene: TRBJ2-1; D gene: TRBD1; V gene: TRBV30; clone size: few; CDR3 protein: CAWSVGTGAEQFF; CDR3 DNA: TGTGCCTGGAGTGTCGGGACAGGGGCGGAGCAGTTCTTC
J gene: TRBJ2-1; D gene: NA; V gene: TRBV12-3/TRBV12-4; clone size: NA; CDR3 protein: CASSLSRGLYNEQFF; CDR3 DNA: TGTGCCAGCAGTTTGAGTAGGGGACTGTACAATGAGCAGTTCTTC
J gene: TRBJ1-3; D gene: TRBD1; V gene: TRBV7-8; clone size: NA; CDR3 protein: CASSMPGQGGNTIYF; CDR3 DNA: TGTGCCAGCAGCATGCCGGGACAGGGGGGAAACACCATATATTTT
J gene: TRBJ1-4; D gene: NA; V gene: TRBV11-2; clone size: NA; CDR3 protein: CASSLRRSRNEKLFF; CDR3 DNA: TGTGCCAGCAGCTTAAGACGTTCGAGGAATGAAAAACTGTTTTTT
J gene: TRBJ1-2; D gene: NA; V gene: TRBV27; clone size: NA; CDR3 protein: CASRLGAAYGYTF; CDR3 DNA: TGTGCCAGCAGGCTAGGAGCGGCCTATGGCTACACCTTC
J gene: TRBJ2-3; D gene: TRBD2; V gene: TRBV5-5; clone size: few; CDR3 protein: CASSFASGSPNTQYF; CDR3 DNA: TGTGCCAGCAGCTTTGCTAGCGGGAGTCCAAATACGCAGTATTTT
J gene: TRBJ1-1; D gene: NA; V gene: TRBV6-1; clone size: few; CDR3 protein: CASSDFVGALNTEAFF; CDR3 DNA: TGTGCCAGCAGTGATTTTGTGGGGGCGTTGAACACTGAAGCTTTCTTT
J gene: TRBJ2-6; D gene: TRBD2; V gene: TRBV2; clone size: few; CDR3 protein: CASPGLGSSGANVLTF; CDR3 DNA: TGTGCCAGTCCGGGACTAGGGAGCTCTGGGGCCAACGTCCTGACTTTC
J gene: TRBJ2-1; D gene: TRBD2; V gene: TRBV11-2; clone size: many; CDR3 protein: CASSPDRLAEGFHEQFF; CDR3 DNA: TGTGCCAGCAGCCCGGATCGACTAGCGGAGGGTTTCCATGAGCAGTTCTTC
J gene: TRBJ1-2; D gene: NA; V gene: TRBV27; clone size: few; CDR3 protein: CASSFIGGRGDYGYTF; CDR3 DNA: TGTGCCAGCAGTTTTATAGGTGGCAGGGGAGACTATGGCTACACCTTC
J gene: TRBJ2-1; D gene: NA; V gene: TRBV4-2; clone size: few; CDR3 protein: CASSQEWGGASYNEQFF; CDR3 DNA: TGTGCCAGCAGCCAAGAGTGGGGGGGGGCCTCCTACAATGAGCAGTTCTTC
J gene: TRBJ2-5; D gene: NA; V gene: TRBV6-2/TRBV6-3; clone size: NA; CDR3 protein: CASSSRQETQYF; CDR3 DNA: TGTGCCAGCAGTAGCCGGCAAGAGACCCAGTACTTC
J gene: TRBJ2-7; D gene: NA; V gene: TRBV19; clone size: NA; CDR3 protein: CASSIDGWATEQYF; CDR3 DNA: TGTGCCAGTAGTATAGATGGTTGGGCCACCGAGCAGTACTTC